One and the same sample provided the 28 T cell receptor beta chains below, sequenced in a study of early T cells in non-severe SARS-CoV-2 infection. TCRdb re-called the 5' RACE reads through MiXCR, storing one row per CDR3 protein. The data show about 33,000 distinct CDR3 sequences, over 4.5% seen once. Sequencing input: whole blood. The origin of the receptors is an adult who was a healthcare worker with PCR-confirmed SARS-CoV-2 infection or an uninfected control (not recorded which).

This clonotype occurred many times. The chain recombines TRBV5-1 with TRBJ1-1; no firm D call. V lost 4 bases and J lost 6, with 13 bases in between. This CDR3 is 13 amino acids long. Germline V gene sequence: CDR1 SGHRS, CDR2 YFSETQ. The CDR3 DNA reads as TGCGCCAGCAGCCTTACGATGGGGTCTGAAGCTTTCTTT. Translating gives CASSLTMGSEAFF.

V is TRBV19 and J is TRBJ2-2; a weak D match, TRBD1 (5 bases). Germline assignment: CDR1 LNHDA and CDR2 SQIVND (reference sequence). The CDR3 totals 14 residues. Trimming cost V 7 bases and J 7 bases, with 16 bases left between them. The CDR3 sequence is CASMLRGADGELFF. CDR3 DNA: TGTGCCAGTATGTTAAGGGGCGCGGACGGGGAGCTGTTTTTT.

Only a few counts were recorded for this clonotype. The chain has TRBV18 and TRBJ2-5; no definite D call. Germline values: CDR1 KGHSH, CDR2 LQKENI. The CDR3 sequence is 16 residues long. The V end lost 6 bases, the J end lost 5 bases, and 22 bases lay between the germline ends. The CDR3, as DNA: TGTGCCAGCTCCCGGAATTCCAAGGCCATCCGGGAGACCCAGTACTTC. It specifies CASSRNSKAIRETQYF.

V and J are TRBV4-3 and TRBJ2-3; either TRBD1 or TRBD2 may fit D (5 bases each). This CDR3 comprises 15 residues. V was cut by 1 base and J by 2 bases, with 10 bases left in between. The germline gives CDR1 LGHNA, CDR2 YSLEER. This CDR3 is CASSQVGADTDTQYF. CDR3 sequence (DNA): TGCGCCAGCAGCCAAGTCGGGGCCGACACAGATACGCAGTATTTT.

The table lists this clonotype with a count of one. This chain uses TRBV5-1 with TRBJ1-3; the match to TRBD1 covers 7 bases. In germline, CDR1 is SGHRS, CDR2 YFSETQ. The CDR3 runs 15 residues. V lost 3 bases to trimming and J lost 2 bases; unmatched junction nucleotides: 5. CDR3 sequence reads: CASSSQTGTGNTIYF. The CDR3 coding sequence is TGCGCCAGCAGCTCACAGACAGGGACTGGAAACACCATATATTTT.

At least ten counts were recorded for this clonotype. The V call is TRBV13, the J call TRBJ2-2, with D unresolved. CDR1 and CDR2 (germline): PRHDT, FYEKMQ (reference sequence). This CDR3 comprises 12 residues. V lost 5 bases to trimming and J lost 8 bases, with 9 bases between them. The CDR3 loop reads CASSPPWGELFF. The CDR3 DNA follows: TGTGCCAGCAGCCCTCCCTGGGGGGAGCTGTTTTTT.

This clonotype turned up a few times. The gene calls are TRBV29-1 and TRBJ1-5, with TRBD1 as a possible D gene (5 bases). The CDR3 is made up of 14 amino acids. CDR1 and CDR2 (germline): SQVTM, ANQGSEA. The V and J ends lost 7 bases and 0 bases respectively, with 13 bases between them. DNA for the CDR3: TGCAGCGACCCCTCAGGGCATAGCAATCAGCCCCAGCATTTT. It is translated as CSDPSGHSNQPQHF.

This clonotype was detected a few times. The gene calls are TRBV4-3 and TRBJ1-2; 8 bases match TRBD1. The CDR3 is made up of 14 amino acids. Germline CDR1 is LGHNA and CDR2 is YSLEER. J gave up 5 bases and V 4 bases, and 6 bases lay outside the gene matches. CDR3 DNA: TGCGCCAGCAGCCCGGAGGGACAGGATTATGGCTACACCTTC. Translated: CASSPEGQDYGYTF.

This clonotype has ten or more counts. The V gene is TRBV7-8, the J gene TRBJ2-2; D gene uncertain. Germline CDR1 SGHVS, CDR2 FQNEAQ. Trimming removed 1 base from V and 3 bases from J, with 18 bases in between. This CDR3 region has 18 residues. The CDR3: CASSLVTLSKWDTGELFF. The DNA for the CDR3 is TGTGCCAGCAGCTTAGTTACGCTCTCTAAATGGGACACCGGGGAGCTGTTTTTT.

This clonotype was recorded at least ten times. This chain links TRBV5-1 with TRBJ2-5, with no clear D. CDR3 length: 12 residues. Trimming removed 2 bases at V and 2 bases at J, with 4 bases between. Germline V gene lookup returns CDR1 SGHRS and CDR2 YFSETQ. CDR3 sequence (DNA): TGCGCCAGCAGCTTAGGTCAAGAGACCCAGTACTTC. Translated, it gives CASSLGQETQYF.

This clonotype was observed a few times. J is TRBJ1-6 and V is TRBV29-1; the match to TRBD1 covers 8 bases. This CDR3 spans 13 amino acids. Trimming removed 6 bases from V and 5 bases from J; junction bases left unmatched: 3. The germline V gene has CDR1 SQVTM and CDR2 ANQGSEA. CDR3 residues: CSVGQGNNSPLHF. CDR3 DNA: TGCAGCGTCGGACAGGGCAATAATTCACCCCTCCACTTT.

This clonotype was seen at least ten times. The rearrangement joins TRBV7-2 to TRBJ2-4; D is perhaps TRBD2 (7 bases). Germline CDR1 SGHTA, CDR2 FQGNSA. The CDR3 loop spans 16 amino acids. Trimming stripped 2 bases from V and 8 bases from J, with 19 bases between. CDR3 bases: TGTGCCAGCAGCTTACAGGGGAGGGGTCTGGGAGACATTCAGTACTTC. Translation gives CASSLQGRGLGDIQYF. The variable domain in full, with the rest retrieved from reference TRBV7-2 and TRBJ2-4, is GAGVSQSPSNKVTEKGKDVELRCDPISGHTALYWYRQSLGQGLEFLIYFQGNSAPDKSGLPSDRFSAERTGGSVSTLTIQRTQQEDSAVYLCASSLQGRGLGDIQYFGAGTRLSVL.

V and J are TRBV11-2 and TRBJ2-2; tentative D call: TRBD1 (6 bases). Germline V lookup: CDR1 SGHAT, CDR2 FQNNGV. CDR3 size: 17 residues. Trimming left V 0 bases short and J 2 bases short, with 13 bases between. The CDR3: CASSLDRGHPNTGELFF. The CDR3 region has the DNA TGTGCCAGCAGCTTAGACAGGGGACACCCTAACACCGGGGAGCTGTTTTTT.

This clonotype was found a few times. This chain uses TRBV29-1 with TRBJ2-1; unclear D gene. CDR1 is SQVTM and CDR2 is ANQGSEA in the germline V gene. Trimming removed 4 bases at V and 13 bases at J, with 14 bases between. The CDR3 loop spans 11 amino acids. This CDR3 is CSVGTQTSQFF. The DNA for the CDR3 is TGCAGCGTTGGGACCCAAACATCCCAGTTCTTC.

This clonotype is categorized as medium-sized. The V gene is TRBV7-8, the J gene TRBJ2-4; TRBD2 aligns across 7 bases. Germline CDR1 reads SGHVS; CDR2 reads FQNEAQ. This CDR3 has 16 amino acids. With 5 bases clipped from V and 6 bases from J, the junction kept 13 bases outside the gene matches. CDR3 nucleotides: TGTGCCAGCAGCCCCTTCGATCTAGCGGTGGGAAACATTCAGTACTTC. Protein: CASSPFDLAVGNIQYF.

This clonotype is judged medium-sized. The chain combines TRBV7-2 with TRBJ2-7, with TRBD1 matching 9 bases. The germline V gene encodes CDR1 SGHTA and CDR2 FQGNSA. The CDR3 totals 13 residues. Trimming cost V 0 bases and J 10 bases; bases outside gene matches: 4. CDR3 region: CASSLARDRDQYF. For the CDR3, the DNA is TGTGCCAGCAGCTTAGCCCGGGACAGGGACCAGTACTTC. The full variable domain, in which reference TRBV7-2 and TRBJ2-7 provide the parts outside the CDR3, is GAGVSQSPSNKVTEKGKDVELRCDPISGHTALYWYRQSLGQGLEFLIYFQGNSAPDKSGLPSDRFSAERTGGSVSTLTIQRTQQEDSAVYLCASSLARDRDQYFGPGTRLTVT.

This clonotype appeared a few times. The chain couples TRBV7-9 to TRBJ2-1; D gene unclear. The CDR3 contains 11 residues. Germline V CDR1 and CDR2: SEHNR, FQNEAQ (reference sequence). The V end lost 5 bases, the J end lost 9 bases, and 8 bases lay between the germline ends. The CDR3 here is CASSHSREQFF. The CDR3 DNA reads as TGTGCCAGCAGCCACTCTCGTGAGCAGTTCTTC.

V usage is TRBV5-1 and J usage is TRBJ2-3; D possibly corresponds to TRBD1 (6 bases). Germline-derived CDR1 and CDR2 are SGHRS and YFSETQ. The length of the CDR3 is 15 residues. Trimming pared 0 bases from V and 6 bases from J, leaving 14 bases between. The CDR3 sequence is CASSLEGRGPDTQYF. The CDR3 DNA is TGCGCCAGCAGCTTGGAGGGCAGGGGACCCGATACGCAGTATTTT.

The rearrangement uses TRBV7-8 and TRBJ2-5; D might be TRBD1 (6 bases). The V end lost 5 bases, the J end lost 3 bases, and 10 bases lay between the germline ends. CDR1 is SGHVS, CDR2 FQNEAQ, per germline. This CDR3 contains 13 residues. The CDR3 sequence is CASSPRQEETQYF. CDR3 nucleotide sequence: TGTGCCAGCAGCCCCCGACAGGAAGAGACCCAGTACTTC.

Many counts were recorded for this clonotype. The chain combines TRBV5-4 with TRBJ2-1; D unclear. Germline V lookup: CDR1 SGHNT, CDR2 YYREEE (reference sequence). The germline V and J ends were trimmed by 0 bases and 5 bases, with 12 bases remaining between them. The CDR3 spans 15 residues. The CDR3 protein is CASSLGGQGNNEQFF. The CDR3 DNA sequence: TGTGCCAGCAGCTTGGGAGGTCAAGGGAACAATGAGCAGTTCTTC.

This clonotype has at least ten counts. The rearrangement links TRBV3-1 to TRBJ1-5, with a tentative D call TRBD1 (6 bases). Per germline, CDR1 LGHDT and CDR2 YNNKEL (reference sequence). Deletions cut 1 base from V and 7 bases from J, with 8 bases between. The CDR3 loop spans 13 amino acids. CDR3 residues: CASSQGRGQPQHF. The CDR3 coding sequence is TGTGCCAGCAGCCAAGGCAGGGGCCAGCCCCAGCATTTT.

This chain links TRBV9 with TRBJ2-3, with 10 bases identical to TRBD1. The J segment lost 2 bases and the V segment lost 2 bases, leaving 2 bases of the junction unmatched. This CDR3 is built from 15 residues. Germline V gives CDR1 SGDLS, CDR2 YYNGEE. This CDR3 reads CASSVTGGYTDTQYF. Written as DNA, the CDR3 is TGTGCCAGCAGCGTGACAGGGGGCTACACAGATACGCAGTATTTT.

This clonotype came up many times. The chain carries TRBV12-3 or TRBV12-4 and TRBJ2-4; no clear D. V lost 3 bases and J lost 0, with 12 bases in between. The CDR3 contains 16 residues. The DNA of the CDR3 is TGTGCCAGCAGTTTGGGCCGATCAGTAGCCAAAAACATTCAGTACTTC. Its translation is CASSLGRSVAKNIQYF.

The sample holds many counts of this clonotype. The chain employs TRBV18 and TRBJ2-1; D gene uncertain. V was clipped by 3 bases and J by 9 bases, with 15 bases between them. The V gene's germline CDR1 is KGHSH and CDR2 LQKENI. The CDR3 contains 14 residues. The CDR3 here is CASSPPRAPREQFF. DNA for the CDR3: TGTGCCAGCTCACCGCCCCGGGCCCCTCGTGAGCAGTTCTTC.

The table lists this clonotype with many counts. The CDR3, as DNA: TGCGCCAGCAGCTTTACACTAGCGGCCTACAATGAGCAGTTCTTC. This gives the protein CASSFTLAAYNEQFF. The chain combines TRBV5-1 with TRBJ2-1; 8 bases line up with TRBD2. Germline V lookup: CDR1 SGHRS, CDR2 YFSETQ. V lost 2 bases to trimming and J lost 2 bases; unmatched junction nucleotides: 3. The CDR3 has 15 amino acids.

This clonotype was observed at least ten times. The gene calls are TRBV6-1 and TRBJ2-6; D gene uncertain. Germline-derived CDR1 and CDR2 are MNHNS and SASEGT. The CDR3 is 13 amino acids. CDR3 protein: CAGRPSGANVLTF. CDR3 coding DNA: TGTGCGGGTAGGCCCTCTGGGGCCAACGTCCTGACTTTC.

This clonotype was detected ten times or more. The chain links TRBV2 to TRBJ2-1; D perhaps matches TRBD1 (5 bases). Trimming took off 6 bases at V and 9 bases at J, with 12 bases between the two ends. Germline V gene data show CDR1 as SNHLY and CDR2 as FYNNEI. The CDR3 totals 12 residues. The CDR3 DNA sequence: TGTGCCAGCAGGGCAGGGTTGGGTGAGCAGTTCTTC. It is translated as CASRAGLGEQFF.

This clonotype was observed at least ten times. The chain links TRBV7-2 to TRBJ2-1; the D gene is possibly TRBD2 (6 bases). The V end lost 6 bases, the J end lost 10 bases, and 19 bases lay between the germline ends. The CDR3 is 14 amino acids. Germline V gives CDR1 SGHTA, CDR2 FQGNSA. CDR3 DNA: TGTGCCAGCAGATCCGGGACTCGCCCTATGGAGCAGTTCTTC. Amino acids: CASRSGTRPMEQFF.